The following is a TCR beta chain sequence with its context. This sample was included in a study of blood T cell repertoires in COVID-19. Across the whole study: COVID-19 samples collected from the United States, Italy and Spain covered acute and convalescent phases. Nucleic acid was either cDNA or gDNA, and it came from T cells, B-cell-depleted T cells, or PBMCs.

The method was immunoSEQ multiplex PCR; TCRdb's version includes in-frame clones alone and lacks a portion of them. The repertoire holds about 190,000 clones, 82% seen once, with 4.5% to 6.5% in the top ten. Individuals aged about 18 to 100 years were recruited from about two dozen US areas. Allocation to cohorts depended on clinical history reported by the participants. V was trimmed by 3 bases and J by 4 bases, leaving 16 bases between them. This CDR3 comprises 15 residues. CDR1 and CDR2 (germline): SGDLS, YYNGEE. The sequence was collected from a woman in her fifties or sixties with acute COVID-19. Sequences were obtained from PBMCs or T cells enriched from blood (not recorded which). V usage is TRBV9 and J usage is TRBJ1-2, with D possibly being TRBD1 (6 bases). CDR3 loop: CASSASGTPIYGYTF. CDR3 DNA sequence: TGTGCCAGCAGCGCGTCCGGGACACCGATCTATGGCTACACCTTC. The variable domain in full, with the rest retrieved from reference TRBV9 and TRBJ1-2, is DSGVTQTPKHLITATGQRVTLRCSPRSGDLSVYWYQQSLDQGLQFLIQYYNGEERAKGNILERFSAQQFPDLHSELNLSSLELGDSALYFCASSASGTPIYGYTFGSGTRLTVV.